This T cell receptor (beta chain) originates from a study of shared clonotypes between healthy human individuals. Overall study findings and caveats: Sequencing of the sorted subsets was shown by rarefaction to be incomplete despite large depth. Represented diversity (both genetic and exposure-history) was limited by the small number of donors.

On this clone: The antigen is unknown.

TCRdb's copy holds only in-frame clones and misses some; the assay was immunoSEQ multiplex PCR. This table has about 2.4 million clones, 93% appearing once. Nashville, Tennessee was home to all donors, who were Caucasian adults. CD45RA+ naive and CD45RA-negative memory subsets were separated from CD4+ cells. Sequenced: naive CD4+ T cells from PBMCs. Subset meaning: CD45RA+ positively selected. The clonotype originates from a young man in good health. Some clones in this sample may be carry-over from other donors' samples.

Here the CDR3 reads CASSLLAMPPGTFSEQYF. CDR3 sequence (DNA): TGTGCCAGCAGCTTATTAGCCATGCCGCCGGGCACATTCTCAGAGCAGTACTTC. The rearrangement joins TRBV7-3 to TRBJ2-7, with D hard to call. V dropped 2 bases and J dropped 7 bases, with 27 bases sitting between them. CDR1 and CDR2 (germline): SGHTA, FQGTGA. CDR3 length: 18 residues.